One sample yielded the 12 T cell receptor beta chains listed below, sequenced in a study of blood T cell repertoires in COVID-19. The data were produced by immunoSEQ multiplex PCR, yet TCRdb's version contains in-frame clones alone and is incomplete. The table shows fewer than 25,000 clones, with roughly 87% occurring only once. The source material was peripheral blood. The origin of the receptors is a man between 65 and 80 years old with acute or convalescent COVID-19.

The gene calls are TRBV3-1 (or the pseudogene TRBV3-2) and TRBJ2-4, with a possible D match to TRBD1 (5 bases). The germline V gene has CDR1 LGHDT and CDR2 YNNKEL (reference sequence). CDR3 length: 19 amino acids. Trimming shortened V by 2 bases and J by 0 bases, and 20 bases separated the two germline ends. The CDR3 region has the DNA TGTGCCAGCAGCCAACCATATGGGAAAACAGGATTAGCCAAAAACATTCAGTACTTC. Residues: CASSQPYGKTGLAKNIQYF.

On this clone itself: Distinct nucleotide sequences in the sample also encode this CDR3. CDR3 coding DNA: TGTGCCAGCAGCCCACCGGGACTCTATGGCTACACCTTC. It is translated as CASSPPGLYGYTF. The chain recombines TRBV7-8 with TRBJ1-2, with D possibly matching TRBD1 (5 bases). CDR1 and CDR2 (germline): SGHVS, FQNEAQ. CDR3 length: 13 residues. The V and J ends lost 5 bases and 4 bases respectively, with 11 bases between them.

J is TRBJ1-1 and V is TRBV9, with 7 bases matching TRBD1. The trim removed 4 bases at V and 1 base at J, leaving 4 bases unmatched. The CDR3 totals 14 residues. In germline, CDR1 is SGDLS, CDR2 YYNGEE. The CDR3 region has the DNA TGTGCCAGCAGCCCCCGACAGGGGAACACTGAAGCTTTCTTT. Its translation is CASSPRQGNTEAFF. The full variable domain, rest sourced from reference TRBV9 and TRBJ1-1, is DSGVTQTPKHLITATGQRVTLRCSPRSGDLSVYWYQQSLDQGLQFLIQYYNGEERAKGNILERFSAQQFPDLHSELNLSSLELGDSALYFCASSPRQGNTEAFFGQGTRLTVV.

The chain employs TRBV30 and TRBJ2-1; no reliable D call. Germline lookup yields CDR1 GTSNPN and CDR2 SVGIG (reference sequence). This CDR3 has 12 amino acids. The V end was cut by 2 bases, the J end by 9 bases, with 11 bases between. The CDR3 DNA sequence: TGTGCCTGGAGTCGCACAGCCGGTGAGCAGTTCTTC. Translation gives CAWSRTAGEQFF.

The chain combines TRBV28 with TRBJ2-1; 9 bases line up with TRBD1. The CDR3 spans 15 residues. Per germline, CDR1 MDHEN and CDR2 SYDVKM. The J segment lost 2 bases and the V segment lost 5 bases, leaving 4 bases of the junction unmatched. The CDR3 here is CASSNDRGAYNEQFF. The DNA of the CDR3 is TGTGCCAGCAGTAATGACAGGGGGGCCTACAATGAGCAGTTCTTC.

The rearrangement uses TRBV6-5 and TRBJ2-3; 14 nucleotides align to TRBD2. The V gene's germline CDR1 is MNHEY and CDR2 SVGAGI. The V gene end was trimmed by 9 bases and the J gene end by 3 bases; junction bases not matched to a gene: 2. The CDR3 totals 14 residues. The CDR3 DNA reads TGTGCCAGTAGGACTAGCGGGGGGACAGATACGCAGTATTTT. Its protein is CASRTSGGTDTQYF.

CDR3 coding DNA: TGTGCCAGCTCACCAGCCGGGTTAGAGACCCAGTACTTC. This codes for CASSPAGLETQYF. V is TRBV18 and J is TRBJ2-5; no clear D gene. CDR1 KGHSH and CDR2 LQKENI come from the germline V gene. V was cut by 2 bases and J by 4 bases, with 8 bases left in between. This CDR3 has 13 residues.

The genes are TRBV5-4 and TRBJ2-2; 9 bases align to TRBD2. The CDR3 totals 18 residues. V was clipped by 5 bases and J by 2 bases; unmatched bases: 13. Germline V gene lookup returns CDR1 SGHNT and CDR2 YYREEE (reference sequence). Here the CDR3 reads CASRSGVAGAQNTGELFF. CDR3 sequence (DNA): TGTGCCAGCAGATCTGGGGTAGCGGGGGCCCAAAACACCGGGGAGCTGTTTTTT.

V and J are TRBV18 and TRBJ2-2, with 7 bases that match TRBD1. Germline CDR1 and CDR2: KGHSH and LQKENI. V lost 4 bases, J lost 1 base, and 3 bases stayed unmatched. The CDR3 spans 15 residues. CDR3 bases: TGTGCCAGCTCACGTGCAGGGGGGAACACCGGGGAGCTGTTTTTT. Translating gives CASSRAGGNTGELFF.

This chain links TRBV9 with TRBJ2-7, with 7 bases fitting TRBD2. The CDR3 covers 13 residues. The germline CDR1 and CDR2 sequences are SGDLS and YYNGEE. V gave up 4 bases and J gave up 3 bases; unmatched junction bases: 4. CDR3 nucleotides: TGTGCCAGCAGCTCTGGGGGGGACTACGAGCAGTACTTC. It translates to CASSSGGDYEQYF.

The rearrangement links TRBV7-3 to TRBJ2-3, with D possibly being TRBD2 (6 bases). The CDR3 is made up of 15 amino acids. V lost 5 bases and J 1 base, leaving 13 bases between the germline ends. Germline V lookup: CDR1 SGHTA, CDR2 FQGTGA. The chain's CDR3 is CASSPRLDRTDTQYF. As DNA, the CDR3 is TGTGCCAGCAGCCCACGACTAGACCGCACAGATACGCAGTATTTT.

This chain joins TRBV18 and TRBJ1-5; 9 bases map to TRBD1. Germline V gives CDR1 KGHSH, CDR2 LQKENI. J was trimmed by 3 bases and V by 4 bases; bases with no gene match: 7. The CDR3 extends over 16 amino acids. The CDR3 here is CASSLGTGYNNQPQHF. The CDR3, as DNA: TGTGCCAGCTCACTAGGGACAGGGTATAACAATCAGCCCCAGCATTTT.